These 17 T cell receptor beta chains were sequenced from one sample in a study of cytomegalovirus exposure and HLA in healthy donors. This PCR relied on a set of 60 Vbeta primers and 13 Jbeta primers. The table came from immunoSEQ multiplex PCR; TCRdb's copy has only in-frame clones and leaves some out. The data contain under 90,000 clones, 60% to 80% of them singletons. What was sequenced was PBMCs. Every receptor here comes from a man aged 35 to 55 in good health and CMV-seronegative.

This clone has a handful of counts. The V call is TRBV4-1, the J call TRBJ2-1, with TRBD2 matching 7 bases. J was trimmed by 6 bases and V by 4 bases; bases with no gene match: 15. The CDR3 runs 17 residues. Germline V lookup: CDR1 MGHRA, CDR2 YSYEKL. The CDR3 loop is CASSRGGLALLGNEQFF. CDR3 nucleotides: TGCGCCAGCAGCCGGGGGGGATTAGCTCTTTTGGGCAATGAGCAGTTCTTC.

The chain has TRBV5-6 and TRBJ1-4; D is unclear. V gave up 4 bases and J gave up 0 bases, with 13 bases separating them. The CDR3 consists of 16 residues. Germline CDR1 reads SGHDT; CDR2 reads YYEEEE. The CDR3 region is CASSRLVASTNEKLFF. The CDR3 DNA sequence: TGTGCCAGCAGCCGCCTCGTGGCCTCAACTAATGAAAAACTGTTTTTT.

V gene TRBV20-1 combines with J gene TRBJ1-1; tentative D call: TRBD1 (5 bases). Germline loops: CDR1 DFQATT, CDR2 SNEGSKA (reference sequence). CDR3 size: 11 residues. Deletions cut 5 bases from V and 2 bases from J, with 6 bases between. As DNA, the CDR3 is TGCAGTGCTCAGGGAAACACTGAAGCTTTCTTT. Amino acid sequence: CSAQGNTEAFF.

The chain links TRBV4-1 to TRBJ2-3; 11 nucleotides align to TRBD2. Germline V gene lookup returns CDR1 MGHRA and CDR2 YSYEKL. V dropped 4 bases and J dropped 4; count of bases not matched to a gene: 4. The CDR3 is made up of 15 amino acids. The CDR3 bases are TGCGCCAGCAGCCCACTAGCGGGAGAGGCAGATACGCAGTATTTT. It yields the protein CASSPLAGEADTQYF.

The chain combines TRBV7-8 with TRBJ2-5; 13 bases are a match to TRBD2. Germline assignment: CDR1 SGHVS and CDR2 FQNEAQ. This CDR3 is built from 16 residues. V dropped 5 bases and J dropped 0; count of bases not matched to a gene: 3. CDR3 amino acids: CASSILAGGYQETQYF. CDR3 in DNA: TGTGCCAGCAGCATACTAGCGGGGGGGTACCAAGAGACCCAGTACTTC.

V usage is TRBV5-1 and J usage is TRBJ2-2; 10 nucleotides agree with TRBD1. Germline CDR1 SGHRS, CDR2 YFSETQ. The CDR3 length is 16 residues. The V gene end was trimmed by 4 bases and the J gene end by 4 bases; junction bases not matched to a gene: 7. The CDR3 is CASSKDRGLSTGELFF. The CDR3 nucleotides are TGCGCCAGCAGCAAAGACAGGGGGCTGTCCACCGGGGAGCTGTTTTTT.

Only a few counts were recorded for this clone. The chain's CDR3 is CASSQDLRDRVQPQHF. The CDR3 coding sequence is TGTGCCAGCAGCCAAGATCTCCGGGACAGGGTGCAGCCCCAGCATTTT. The genes are TRBV4-2 and TRBJ1-5; TRBD1 matches 9 bases. Germline V gene lookup returns CDR1 LGHNA and CDR2 YNFKEQ. V gave up 0 bases and J gave up 7 bases; unmatched junction bases: 7. CDR3 length: 16 residues.

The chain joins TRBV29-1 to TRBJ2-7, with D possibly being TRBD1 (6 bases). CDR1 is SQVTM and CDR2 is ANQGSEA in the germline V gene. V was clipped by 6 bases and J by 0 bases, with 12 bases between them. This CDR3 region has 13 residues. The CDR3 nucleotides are TGCAGCGTCAGGACAGCGAGCTCCTACGAGCAGTACTTC. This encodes CSVRTASSYEQYF.

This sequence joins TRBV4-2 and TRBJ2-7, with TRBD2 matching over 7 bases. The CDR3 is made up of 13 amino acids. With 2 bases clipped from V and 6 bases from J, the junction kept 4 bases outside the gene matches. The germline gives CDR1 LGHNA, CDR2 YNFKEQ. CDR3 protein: CASSQPPSGEQYF. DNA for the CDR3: TGTGCCAGCAGCCAACCCCCTAGCGGCGAGCAGTACTTC.

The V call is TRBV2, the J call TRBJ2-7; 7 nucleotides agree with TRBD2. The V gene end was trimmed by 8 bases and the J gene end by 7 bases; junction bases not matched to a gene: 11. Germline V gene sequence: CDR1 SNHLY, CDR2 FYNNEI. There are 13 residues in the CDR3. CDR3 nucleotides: TGTGCCAGCCAACCGGGACTAACTGTAGAGCAGTACTTC. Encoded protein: CASQPGLTVEQYF.

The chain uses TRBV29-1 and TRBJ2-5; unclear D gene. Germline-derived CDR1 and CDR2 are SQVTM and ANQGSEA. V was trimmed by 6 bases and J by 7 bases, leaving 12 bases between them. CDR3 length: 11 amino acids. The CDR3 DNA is TGCAGCGTCAACGACATGGGGACCCAGTACTTC. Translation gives CSVNDMGTQYF.

The CDR3 DNA reads as TGTGCCAGCAGCTTATGGACAGGGAAAAATGAAAAACTGTTTTTT. The encoded protein is CASSLWTGKNEKLFF. The chain combines TRBV7-6 with TRBJ1-4, with 8 bases that match TRBD1. Germline V lookup: CDR1 SGHVS, CDR2 FNYEAQ. With 2 bases clipped from V and 5 bases from J, the junction kept 4 bases outside the gene matches. The CDR3 consists of 15 residues.

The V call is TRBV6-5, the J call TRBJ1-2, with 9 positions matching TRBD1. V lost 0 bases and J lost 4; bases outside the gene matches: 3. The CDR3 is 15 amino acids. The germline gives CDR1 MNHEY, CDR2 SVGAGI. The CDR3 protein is CASSYSTGGSYGYTF. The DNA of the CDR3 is TGTGCCAGCAGTTACTCGACAGGGGGTAGCTATGGCTACACCTTC.

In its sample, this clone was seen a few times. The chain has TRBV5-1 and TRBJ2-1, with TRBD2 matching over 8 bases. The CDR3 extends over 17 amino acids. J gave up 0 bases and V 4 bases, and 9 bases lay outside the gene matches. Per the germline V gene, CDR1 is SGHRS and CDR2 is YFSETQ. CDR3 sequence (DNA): TGCGCCAGCAGCCCCGGGCTAGCGGGCAGCTCCTACAATGAGCAGTTCTTC. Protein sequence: CASSPGLAGSSYNEQFF. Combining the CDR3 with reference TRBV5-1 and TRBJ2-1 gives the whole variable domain KAGVTQTPRYLIKTRGQQVTLSCSPISGHRSVSWYQQTPGQGLQFLFEYFSETQRNKGNFPGRFSGRQFSNSRSEMNVSTLELGDSALYLCASSPGLAGSSYNEQFFGPGTRLTVL.

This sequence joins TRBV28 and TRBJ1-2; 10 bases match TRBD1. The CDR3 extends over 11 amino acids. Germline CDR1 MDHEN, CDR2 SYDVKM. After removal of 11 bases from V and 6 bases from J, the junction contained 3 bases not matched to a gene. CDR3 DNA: TGTGCCGACAGGGGGCTAGATGGCTACACCTTC. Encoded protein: CADRGLDGYTF.

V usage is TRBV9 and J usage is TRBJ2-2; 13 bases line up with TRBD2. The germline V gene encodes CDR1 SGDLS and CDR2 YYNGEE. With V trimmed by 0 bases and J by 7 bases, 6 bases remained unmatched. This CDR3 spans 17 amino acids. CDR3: CASSVALAGGPSGELFF. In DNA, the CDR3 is TGTGCCAGCAGCGTAGCACTAGCGGGAGGGCCTAGCGGGGAGCTGTTTTTT.

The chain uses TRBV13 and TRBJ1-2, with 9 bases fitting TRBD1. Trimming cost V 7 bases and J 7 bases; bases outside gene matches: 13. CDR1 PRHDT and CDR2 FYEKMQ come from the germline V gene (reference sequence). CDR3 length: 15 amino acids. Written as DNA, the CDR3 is TGTGCCAGCACCGTCCTGACAGGGGGGTCTGGTGGCTACACCTTC. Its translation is CASTVLTGGSGGYTF. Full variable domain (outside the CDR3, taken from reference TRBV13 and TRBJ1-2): AAGVIQSPRHLIKEKRETATLKCYPIPRHDTVYWYQQGPGQDPQFLISFYEKMQSDKGSIPDRFSAQQFSDYHSELNMSSLELGDSALYFCASTVLTGGSGGYTFGSGTRLTVV.